These 17 T cell receptor beta chains were all obtained from the same sample, sequenced in a study of cytomegalovirus exposure and HLA in healthy donors. The PCR used 60 Vbeta and 13 Jbeta primers. Sequenced by immunoSEQ multiplex PCR; TCRdb stores in-frame clones only, minus some. The profile shows fewer than 100,000 clones, over 60% of them singletons. Sequencing was performed on PBMCs. These receptors were obtained from a male donor in good health and CMV-seronegative.

For the CDR3, the DNA is TGTGCCAGCAAAGACAGGTCGGGCGGCTACGAGCAGTACTTC. Protein sequence: CASKDRSGGYEQYF. The J gene is TRBJ2-7, the V gene TRBV25-1, with a tentative D call TRBD1 (6 bases). There are 14 residues in the CDR3. The germline V gene encodes CDR1 MGHDK and CDR2 SYGVNS. V gave up 7 bases and J gave up 3 bases, with 16 bases separating them.

This clone was found a few times. A junction end diverges from the germline sequence, so it may reflect a read error. This rearrangement joins TRBV4-2 to TRBJ1-5; D perhaps matches TRBD1 (5 bases). The germline V gene has CDR1 LGHNA and CDR2 YNFKEQ. The CDR3 totals 14 residues. The CDR3 DNA sequence: TGTGCCAGCAGCCAAGAAGCAGGGAATCAGCCCCAGAATTTT. Protein product: CASSQEAGNQPQNF.

The chain is built from TRBV6-6 and TRBJ1-5; D is perhaps TRBD1 (6 bases). V dropped 6 bases and J dropped 4 bases, with 16 bases sitting between them. CDR1 and CDR2 (germline): MNHNY, SVGAGI (reference sequence). The CDR3 sequence is 15 residues long. For the CDR3, the DNA is TGTGCCAGCAGCCCAGGGGTGGGGGCTAATCAGCCCCAGCATTTT. It codes for CASSPGVGANQPQHF.

This chain connects TRBV7-9 to TRBJ2-7; D may be TRBD1 (5 bases). The length of the CDR3 is 15 residues. Deletions cut 1 base from V and 0 bases from J, with 10 bases between. The germline CDR1 and CDR2 sequences are SEHNR and FQNEAQ (reference sequence). The CDR3 sequence: CASSLGTSNSYEQYF. CDR3 sequence (DNA): TGTGCCAGCAGCTTAGGGACAAGTAACTCCTACGAGCAGTACTTC. Filled out from reference TRBV7-9 and TRBJ2-7, the complete variable domain reads DTGVSQNPRHKITKRGQNVTFRCDPISEHNRLYWYRQTLGQGPEFLTYFQNEAQLEKSRLLSDRFSAERPKGSFSTLEIQRTEQGDSAMYLCASSLGTSNSYEQYFGPGTRLTVT.

The gene calls are TRBV30 and TRBJ2-5, with unresolved D. This CDR3 region has 12 residues. In germline, CDR1 is GTSNPN, CDR2 SVGIG (reference sequence). The germline V and J ends were trimmed by 0 bases and 5 bases, with 7 bases remaining between them. DNA for the CDR3: TGTGCCTGGAGTGTGCACGGGGAGACCCAGTACTTC. It codes for CAWSVHGETQYF.

The genes are TRBV28 and TRBJ2-2; 8 bases match TRBD1. V lost 7 bases and J lost 5; bases outside the gene matches: 9. This CDR3 spans 15 amino acids. CDR1 and CDR2 from the germline V gene are MDHEN and SYDVKM. CDR3 in DNA: TGTGCCAGCACCATGGTTACAGGGGGGACCGGGGAGCTGTTTTTT. Amino acid sequence: CASTMVTGGTGELFF.

V usage is TRBV18 and J usage is TRBJ1-2; D is perhaps TRBD1 (5 bases). Germline assignment: CDR1 KGHSH and CDR2 LQKENI. CDR3 length: 14 amino acids. V was pared by 6 bases and J by 4 bases, with 15 bases between. As DNA, the CDR3 is TGTGCCAGCTCCCCCGGGGGTCTTGGCTATGGCTACACCTTC. It encodes CASSPGGLGYGYTF.

The CDR3, as DNA: TGTGCCAGCACCCCGACAGGAGGTCGAGAGACCCAGTACTTC. Translated: CASTPTGGRETQYF. This chain connects TRBV11-2 to TRBJ2-5; maybe TRBD1 (6 bases). CDR1 is SGHAT, CDR2 FQNNGV, per germline. This CDR3 comprises 14 residues. Trimming pared 7 bases from V and 4 bases from J, leaving 16 bases between.

This clone was seen only once. Here the CDR3 DNA reads TGTGCCAGCAGCCCAGGTGGAGAGACCCAGTACTTC. Encoded protein: CASSPGGETQYF. The chain employs TRBV21-1 and TRBJ2-5; the table gives TRBD1 as D, unverified against the DNA. TRBV21-1 is marked as a pseudogene. This CDR3 has 12 residues.

This chain connects TRBV11-2 to TRBJ1-2; tentative D call: TRBD1 (6 bases). V was trimmed by 0 bases and J by 6 bases, leaving 14 bases between them. CDR1 SGHAT and CDR2 FQNNGV come from the germline V gene. The CDR3 extends over 15 amino acids. The CDR3 region has the DNA TGTGCCAGCAGCTTAGACCCGGCAGGGGTTAATGGCTACACCTTC. Protein sequence: CASSLDPAGVNGYTF.

V and J are TRBV25-1 and TRBJ2-4, with D possibly being TRBD1 (7 bases). Trimming removed 4 bases from V and 5 bases from J, with 15 bases in between. CDR1 and CDR2 (germline): MGHDK, SYGVNS. The CDR3 runs to 15 residues. The CDR3 nucleotides read TGTGCCAGCAGTGTCCTAGGCGGGACAGAAAACATTCAGTACTTC. Translating gives CASSVLGGTENIQYF.

V and J are TRBV9 and TRBJ2-3; TRBD1 aligns across 7 bases. This CDR3 contains 16 residues. Trimming cost V 4 bases and J 7 bases; bases outside gene matches: 15. Germline V lookup: CDR1 SGDLS, CDR2 YYNGEE. The CDR3 sequence is CASSLSVGTEIHTQYF. The CDR3 nucleotides are TGTGCCAGCAGCCTCAGCGTCGGGACAGAGATTCATACGCAGTATTTT.

Here the CDR3 reads CSATRGSSNTEAFF. CDR3 nucleotide sequence: TGCAGCGCCACCCGGGGGTCTTCGAACACTGAAGCTTTCTTT. The chain carries TRBV29-1 and TRBJ1-1, with D maybe TRBD1 (5 bases). The CDR3 length is 14 residues. V lost 7 bases and J lost 1, with 16 bases in between. CDR1 is SQVTM, CDR2 ANQGSEA, per germline.

The V call is TRBV4-1, the J call TRBJ2-1, with a tentative D call TRBD2 (6 bases). Per the germline V gene, CDR1 is MGHRA and CDR2 is YSYEKL. V lost 0 bases, J lost 2 bases, and 11 bases lay in between. The CDR3 is made up of 16 amino acids. CDR3 residues: CASSQDAGIPYNEQFF. In DNA form, the CDR3 reads TGCGCCAGCAGCCAAGATGCGGGGATTCCCTACAATGAGCAGTTCTTC.

The V call is TRBV29-1, the J call TRBJ2-5, with 8 bases fitting TRBD2. With the DNA end fitting TRBJ2-7 better, the J assignment may be wrong. Germline CDR1 reads SQVTM; CDR2 reads ANQGSEA. This CDR3 comprises 12 residues. CDR3 nucleotide sequence: TGCAGCGTTGGAGCGGGAGACCACGAGCAGTACTTC. Amino acid sequence: CSVGAGDHEQYF.

The CDR3 protein is CASSLGTGKYEQYF. CDR3 coding DNA: TGTGCCAGCAGCCTAGGGACAGGGAAGTACGAGCAGTACTTC. The gene calls are TRBV5-4 and TRBJ2-7; 9 nucleotides align to TRBD1. The ends lost 4 bases at V and 4 bases at J; junction bases unmatched: 6. Germline V gene sequence: CDR1 SGHNT, CDR2 YYREEE (reference sequence). This CDR3 has 14 residues.

V and J are TRBV11-2 and TRBJ2-7, with TRBD1 matching 7 bases. Germline V lookup: CDR1 SGHAT, CDR2 FQNNGV. The CDR3 consists of 14 residues. The junction had 10 bases not matched to a gene; V was cut back by 5 bases and J by 6 bases. The CDR3 protein is CASSRQGSRSEQYF. The CDR3 bases are TGTGCCAGCAGCCGACAGGGTTCAAGAAGCGAGCAGTACTTC.